This is a list of T cell receptor beta chains from one sample in a study of Ad26.COV2.S vaccination and SARS-CoV-2 variants. The protocol was immunoSEQ multiplex PCR, while the TCRdb copy is restricted to in-frame clones and leaves out a portion. The data hold around 45,000 clones, with approximately 80% observed a single time. Sequenced material: peripheral blood, taken after recovery from COVID-19. The origin of the receptors is a human donor who had recovered from COVID-19. CDR3s include the opening cysteine and the closing phenylalanine or tryptophan. D genes are given only for firm matches. Only some rows state a clone size, as once, few, many or a class for expanded clones.

cdr3_nt	cdr3_aa	d_call	v_call	j_call	clone_size
TGTGCCAGCTCGCCTTACCGGGACACCTCCCCGGACTATGGCTACACCTTC	CASSPYRDTSPDYGYTF	NA	TRBV18	TRBJ1-2	NA
TGCGCCAGCAGCCAAGAAATAGCAGAATATGGCTACACCTTC	CASSQEIAEYGYTF	NA	TRBV4-1	TRBJ1-2	NA
TGTGCCAGCAGTGGGACAACAAACAGGGGAAACATTCAGTACTTC	CASSGTTNRGNIQYF	TRBD1	TRBV2	TRBJ2-4	NA
TGTGCCAGCAGTTTAGAAGGGGCCTATGGCTACACCTTC	CASSLEGAYGYTF	NA	TRBV12-3/TRBV12-4	TRBJ1-2	NA
TGTGCCTGGAGTGGGGGAGGGCAGGGATTTTGGGAGACCCAGTACTTC	CAWSGGGQGFWETQYF	TRBD2	TRBV30	TRBJ2-5	NA
TGTGCCAGCTCGTTAGAGCAGGGGAAGAACACTGAAGCTTTCTTT	CASSLEQGKNTEAFF	NA	TRBV18	TRBJ1-1	few
TGTGCCAGCAGCCCCTCAGGAGCGGGGGCCACTGAAGCTTTCTTT	CASSPSGAGATEAFF	NA	TRBV9	TRBJ1-1	NA
TGTGCCAGCAGTTACTCCCTGACAGTAAGCACAGATACGCAGTATTTT	CASSYSLTVSTDTQYF	NA	TRBV6-5	TRBJ2-3	NA
TGTGCCACCACCCATTCACAGGGGGGGAACACTGAAGCTTTCTTT	CATTHSQGGNTEAFF	TRBD1	TRBV24-1	TRBJ1-1	NA
TGTGCCAGCAGCTCGGGACAGGGTCATGGCTACACCTTC	CASSSGQGHGYTF	TRBD1	TRBV5-6	TRBJ1-2	NA
TGTGCCACCGAAGACCAGGGTAGATCAGATACGCAGTATTTT	CATEDQGRSDTQYF	NA	TRBV15	TRBJ2-3	once
TGTGCCATCAGTGTGGCCGCGGGGACCCCCGGTTCACCCCTCCACTTT	CAISVAAGTPGSPLHF	NA	TRBV10-3	TRBJ1-6	NA
TGTGCCTGGCTGGGGAGGGGGCGGACTGATAATGAAAAACTGTTTTTT	CAWLGRGRTDNEKLFF	TRBD1	TRBV30	TRBJ1-4	NA
TGTGCCATCAGTGAGAGGGGGGTGGCCAAAAACATTCAGTACTTC	CAISERGVAKNIQYF	NA	TRBV10-3	TRBJ2-4	NA
TGCGCCAGCAGTGTCGACCCTACCGGGGAGCTGTTTTTT	CASSVDPTGELFF	NA	TRBV5-1	TRBJ2-2	NA
TGTGCCTGGGGCCTTTCCCGGGACAGGGCTCGGGCTTTCTTT	CAWGLSRDRARAFF	TRBD1	TRBV30	TRBJ1-1	NA
TGTGCCAGCAGCTTAGACCCGGGGGGAAACACTGAAGCTTTCTTT	CASSLDPGGNTEAFF	NA	TRBV11-3	TRBJ1-1	NA
TGTGCCATCAGTGAAAAGTCGGCGGGTGTGGAGGGACAGTTCTCTGGGGCCAACGTCCTGACTTTC	CAISEKSAGVEGQFSGANVLTF	NA	TRBV10-3	TRBJ2-6	NA
TGTGCCAGCAGTCCGGGGACAGGGGGTCAGCCCCAGCATTTT	CASSPGTGGQPQHF	TRBD1	TRBV7-9	TRBJ1-5	NA
TGCGCCAGCAGCTTGAAGGGGCCGAACACTGAAGCTTTCTTT	CASSLKGPNTEAFF	NA	TRBV5-1	TRBJ1-1	NA
TGTGCCAGCAGACGAGGAGGGACAAGTACCTACGAGCAGTACTTC	CASRRGGTSTYEQYF	NA	TRBV28	TRBJ2-7	NA
TGCGCCAGCAGCTACCGGACTAGCGGGGGGATTGAAAACAATGAGCAGTTCTTC	CASSYRTSGGIENNEQFF	TRBD2	TRBV5-1	TRBJ2-1	NA
TGTGCCAGCTACAGGGGTGACGAGCAGTACTTC	CASYRGDEQYF	TRBD1	TRBV6-5	TRBJ2-7	many
TGTGCCAGCAGTTACTCAAGTCGGCAGCGCACAGATACGCAGTATTTT	CASSYSSRQRTDTQYF	NA	TRBV6-5	TRBJ2-3	NA
TGTGCCAGCAGCCAAGCTCACCGTATAGAGGAAGCTTTCTTT	CASSQAHRIEEAFF	NA	TRBV3-1/TRBV3-2	TRBJ1-1	NA
TGTGCCAGCCGGACAAACATGAACACTGAAGCTTTCTTT	CASRTNMNTEAFF	NA	TRBV2	TRBJ1-1	NA
TGCGCCAGCAGTGACCAGCGGAACACCGGGGAGCTGTTTTTT	CASSDQRNTGELFF	NA	TRBV10-2	TRBJ2-2	NA
TGTGCCACCAGTGACACTGTAGCGGGACCTTACAATGAGCAGTTCTTC	CATSDTVAGPYNEQFF	TRBD2	TRBV24-1	TRBJ2-1	once
TGCAGCGTTGAAGGGCCTAGCGGGAGGACCGGGGAGCTGTTTTTT	CSVEGPSGRTGELFF	TRBD2	TRBV29-1	TRBJ2-2	NA
TGTGCCATCAGTGGGGAAACAGGGTATGGCTACACCTTC	CAISGETGYGYTF	NA	TRBV10-3	TRBJ1-2	NA
TGTGCCACCAGCAGAGATCGTAAGATCTATGGCTACACCTTC	CATSRDRKIYGYTF	NA	TRBV15	TRBJ1-2	NA
TGTGCCAGTAGTCGGGACAGGGAGGTTAACTATGGCTACACCTTC	CASSRDREVNYGYTF	TRBD1	TRBV19	TRBJ1-2	NA
TGTGCCAGCAGTGACTCCCACAGGGCTAGTGAAGCTTTCTTT	CASSDSHRASEAFF	NA	TRBV6-4	TRBJ1-1	few